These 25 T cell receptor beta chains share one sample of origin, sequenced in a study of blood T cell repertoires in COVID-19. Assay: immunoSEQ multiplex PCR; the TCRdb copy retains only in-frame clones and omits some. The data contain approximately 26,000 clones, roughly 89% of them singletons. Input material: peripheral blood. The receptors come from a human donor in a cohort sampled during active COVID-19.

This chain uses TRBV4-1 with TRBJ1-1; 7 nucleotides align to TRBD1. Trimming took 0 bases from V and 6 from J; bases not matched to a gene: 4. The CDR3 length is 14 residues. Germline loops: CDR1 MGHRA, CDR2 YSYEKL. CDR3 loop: CASSQERQGPEAFF. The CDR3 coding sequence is TGCGCCAGCAGCCAAGAAAGACAGGGTCCTGAAGCTTTCTTT.

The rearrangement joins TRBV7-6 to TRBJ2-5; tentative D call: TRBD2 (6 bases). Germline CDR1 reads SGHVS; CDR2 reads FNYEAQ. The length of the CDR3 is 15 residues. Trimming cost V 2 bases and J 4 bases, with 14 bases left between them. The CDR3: CASSLLGGSGETQYF. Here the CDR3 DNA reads TGTGCCAGCAGCTTATTAGGAGGGTCGGGAGAGACCCAGTACTTC.

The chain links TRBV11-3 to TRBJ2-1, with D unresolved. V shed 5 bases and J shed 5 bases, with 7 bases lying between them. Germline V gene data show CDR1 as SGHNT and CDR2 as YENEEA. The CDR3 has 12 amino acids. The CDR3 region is CASSDNDNEQFF. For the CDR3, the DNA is TGTGCCAGCAGCGACAACGACAATGAGCAGTTCTTC.

The CDR3 loop reads CASSELDREVWEQFF. The CDR3 DNA reads TGTGCCAGCAGTGAATTGGACAGGGAAGTCTGGGAGCAGTTCTTC. The chain joins TRBV6-1 to TRBJ2-1, with TRBD1 identical over 8 bases. CDR1 is MNHNS, CDR2 SASEGT, per germline. J lost 10 bases, V lost 2 bases, and 10 bases had no gene match. The CDR3 is 15 amino acids.

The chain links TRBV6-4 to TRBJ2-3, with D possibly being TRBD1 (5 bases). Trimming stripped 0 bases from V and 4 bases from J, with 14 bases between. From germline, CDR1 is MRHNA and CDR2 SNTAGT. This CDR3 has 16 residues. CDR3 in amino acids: CASSDSASSGSDTQYF. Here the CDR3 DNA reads TGTGCCAGCAGTGACTCCGCCTCTTCAGGGTCAGATACGCAGTATTTT.

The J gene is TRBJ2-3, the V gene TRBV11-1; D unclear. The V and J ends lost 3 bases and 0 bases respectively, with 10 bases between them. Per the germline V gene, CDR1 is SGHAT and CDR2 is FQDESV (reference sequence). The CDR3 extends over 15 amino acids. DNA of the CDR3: TGTGCCAGCAGCTTTGCACAGTCTAGCACAGATACGCAGTATTTT. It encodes CASSFAQSSTDTQYF.

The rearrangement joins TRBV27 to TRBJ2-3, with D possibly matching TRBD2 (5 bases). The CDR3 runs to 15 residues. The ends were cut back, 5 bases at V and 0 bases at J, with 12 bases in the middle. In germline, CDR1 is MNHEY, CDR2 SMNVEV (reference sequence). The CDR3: CASSPRRESTDTQYF. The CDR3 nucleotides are TGTGCCAGCAGTCCCCGCCGGGAAAGCACAGATACGCAGTATTTT.

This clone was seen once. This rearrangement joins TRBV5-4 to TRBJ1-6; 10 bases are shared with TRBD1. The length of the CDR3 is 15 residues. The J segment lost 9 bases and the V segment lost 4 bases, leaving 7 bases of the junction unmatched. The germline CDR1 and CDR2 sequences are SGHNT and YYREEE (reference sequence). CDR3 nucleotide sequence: TGTGCCAGCAGCCCTAAGACAGGGGGCGGTTCACCCCTCCACTTT. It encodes CASSPKTGGGSPLHF.

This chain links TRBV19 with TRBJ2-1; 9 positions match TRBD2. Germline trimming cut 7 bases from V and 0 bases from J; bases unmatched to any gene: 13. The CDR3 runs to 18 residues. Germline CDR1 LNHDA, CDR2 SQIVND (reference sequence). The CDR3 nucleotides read TGTGCCAGTACCCCGTGGGCTAGCGGGAAAACCTCCTACAATGAGCAGTTCTTC. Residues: CASTPWASGKTSYNEQFF.

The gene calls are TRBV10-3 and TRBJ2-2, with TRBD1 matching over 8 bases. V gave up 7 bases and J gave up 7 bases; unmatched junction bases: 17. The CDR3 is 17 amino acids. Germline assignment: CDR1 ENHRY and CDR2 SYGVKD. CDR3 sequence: CAIKPSAGQGIVGELFF. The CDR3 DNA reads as TGTGCCATCAAACCCAGTGCCGGACAGGGTATTGTCGGGGAGCTGTTTTTT.

The CDR3 loop reads CASRAGGKKGNEQFF. CDR3 DNA sequence: TGTGCCAGCAGGGCGGGGGGCAAAAAAGGGAATGAGCAGTTCTTC. The chain uses TRBV3-1 (or the pseudogene TRBV3-2) and TRBJ2-1, with 8 bases that match TRBD2. CDR3 length: 15 amino acids. Germline V gene sequence: CDR1 LGHDT, CDR2 YNNKEL (reference sequence). Trimming at V came to 6 bases and at J to 7 bases, leaving 11 bases not matched to a gene.

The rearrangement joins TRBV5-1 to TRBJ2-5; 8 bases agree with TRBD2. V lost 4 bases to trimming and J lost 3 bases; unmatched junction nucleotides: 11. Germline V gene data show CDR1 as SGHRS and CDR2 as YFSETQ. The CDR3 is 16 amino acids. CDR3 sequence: CASSQIPGLGKETQYF. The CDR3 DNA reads TGCGCCAGCAGCCAGATACCGGGACTAGGGAAAGAGACCCAGTACTTC.

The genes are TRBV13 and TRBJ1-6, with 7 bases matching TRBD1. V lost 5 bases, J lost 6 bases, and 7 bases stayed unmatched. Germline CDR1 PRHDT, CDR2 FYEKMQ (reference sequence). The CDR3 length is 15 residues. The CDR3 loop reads CASSPRDRVNSPLHF. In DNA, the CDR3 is TGTGCCAGCAGCCCCCGGGACAGAGTTAATTCACCCCTCCACTTT.

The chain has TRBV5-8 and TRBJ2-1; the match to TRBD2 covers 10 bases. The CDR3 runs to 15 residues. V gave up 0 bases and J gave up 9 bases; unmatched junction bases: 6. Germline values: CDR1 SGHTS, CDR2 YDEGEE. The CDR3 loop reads CASSLAVAGGFEQFF. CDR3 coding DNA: TGTGCCAGCAGCTTGGCCGTAGCGGGGGGCTTTGAGCAGTTCTTC. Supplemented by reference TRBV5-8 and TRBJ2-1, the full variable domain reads EAGVTQSPTHLIKTRGQQATLRCSPISGHTSVYWYQQALGLGLQFLLWYDEGEERNRGNFPPRFSGRQFPNYSSELNVNALELEDSALYLCASSLAVAGGFEQFFGPGTRLTVL.

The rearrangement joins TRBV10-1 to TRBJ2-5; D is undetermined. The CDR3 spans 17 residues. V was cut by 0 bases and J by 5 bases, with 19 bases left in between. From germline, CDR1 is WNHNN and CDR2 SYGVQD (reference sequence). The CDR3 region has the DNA TGCGCCAGCAGTGAGTCGGGCCCTTTAGGCAGGTTGGAGACCCAGTACTTC. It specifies CASSESGPLGRLETQYF.

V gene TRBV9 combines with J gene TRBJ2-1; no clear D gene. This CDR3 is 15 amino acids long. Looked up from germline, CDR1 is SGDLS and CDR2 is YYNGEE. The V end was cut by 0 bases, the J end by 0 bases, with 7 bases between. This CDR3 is CASSVDVSSYNEQFF. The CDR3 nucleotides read TGTGCCAGCAGCGTAGACGTGAGCTCCTACAATGAGCAGTTCTTC.

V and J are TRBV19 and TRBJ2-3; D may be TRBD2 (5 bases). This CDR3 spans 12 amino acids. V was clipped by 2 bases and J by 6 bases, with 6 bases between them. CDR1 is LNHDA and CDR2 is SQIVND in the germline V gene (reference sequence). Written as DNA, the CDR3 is TGTGCCAGTAGTATACCGGGGGATACGCAGTATTTT. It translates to CASSIPGDTQYF.

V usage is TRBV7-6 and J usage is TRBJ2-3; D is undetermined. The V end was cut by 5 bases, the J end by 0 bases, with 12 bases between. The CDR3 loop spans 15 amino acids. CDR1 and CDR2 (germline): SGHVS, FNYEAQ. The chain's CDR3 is CASSPRDSSTDTQYF. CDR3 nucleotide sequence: TGTGCCAGCAGCCCGAGAGACTCTAGCACAGATACGCAGTATTTT.

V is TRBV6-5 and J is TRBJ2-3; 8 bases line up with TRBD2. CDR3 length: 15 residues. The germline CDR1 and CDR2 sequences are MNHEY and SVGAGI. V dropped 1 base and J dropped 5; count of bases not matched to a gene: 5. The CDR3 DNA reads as TGTGCCAGCAGTTACTACGGGGGGGCCGTAGATACGCAGTATTTT. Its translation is CASSYYGGAVDTQYF.

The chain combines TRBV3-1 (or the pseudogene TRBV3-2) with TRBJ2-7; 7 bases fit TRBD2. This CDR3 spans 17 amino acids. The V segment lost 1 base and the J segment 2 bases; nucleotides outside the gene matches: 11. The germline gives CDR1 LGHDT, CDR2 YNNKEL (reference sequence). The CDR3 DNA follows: TGTGCCAGCAGCCAAGGGGGCGTTTGGGCGGGAGCCTACGAGCAGTACTTC. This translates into CASSQGGVWAGAYEQYF.

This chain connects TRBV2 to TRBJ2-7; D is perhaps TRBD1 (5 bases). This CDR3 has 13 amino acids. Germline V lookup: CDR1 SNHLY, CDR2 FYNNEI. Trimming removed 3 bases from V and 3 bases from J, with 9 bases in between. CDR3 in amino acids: CASSEGQFYEQYF. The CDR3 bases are TGTGCCAGCAGTGAGGGGCAGTTCTACGAGCAGTACTTC.

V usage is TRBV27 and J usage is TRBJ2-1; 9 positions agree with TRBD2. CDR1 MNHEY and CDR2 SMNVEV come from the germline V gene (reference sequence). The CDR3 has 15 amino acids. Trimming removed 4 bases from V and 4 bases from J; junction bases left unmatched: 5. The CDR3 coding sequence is TGTGCCAGCAGTTCACTAGCGGGTCATTACAATGAGCAGTTCTTC. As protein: CASSSLAGHYNEQFF.

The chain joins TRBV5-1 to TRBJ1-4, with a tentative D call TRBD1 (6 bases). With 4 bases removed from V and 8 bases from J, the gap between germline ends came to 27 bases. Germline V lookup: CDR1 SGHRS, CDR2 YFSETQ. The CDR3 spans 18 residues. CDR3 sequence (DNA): TGCGCCAGCAGCGCGAATCCTCCGACAGGTCCCCATAGGGAAAAACTGTTTTTT. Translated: CASSANPPTGPHREKLFF. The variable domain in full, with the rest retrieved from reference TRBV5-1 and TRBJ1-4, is KAGVTQTPRYLIKTRGQQVTLSCSPISGHRSVSWYQQTPGQGLQFLFEYFSETQRNKGNFPGRFSGRQFSNSRSEMNVSTLELGDSALYLCASSANPPTGPHREKLFFGSGTQLSVL.

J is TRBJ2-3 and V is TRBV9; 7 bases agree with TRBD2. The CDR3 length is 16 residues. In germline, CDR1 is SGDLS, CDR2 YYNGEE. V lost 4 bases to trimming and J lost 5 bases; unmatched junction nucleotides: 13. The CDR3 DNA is TGTGCCAGCAGCCCCCATCAGGGAGGGCCGATAGATACGCAGTATTTT. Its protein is CASSPHQGGPIDTQYF. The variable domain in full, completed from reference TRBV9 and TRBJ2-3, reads DSGVTQTPKHLITATGQRVTLRCSPRSGDLSVYWYQQSLDQGLQFLIQYYNGEERAKGNILERFSAQQFPDLHSELNLSSLELGDSALYFCASSPHQGGPIDTQYFGPGTRLTVL.

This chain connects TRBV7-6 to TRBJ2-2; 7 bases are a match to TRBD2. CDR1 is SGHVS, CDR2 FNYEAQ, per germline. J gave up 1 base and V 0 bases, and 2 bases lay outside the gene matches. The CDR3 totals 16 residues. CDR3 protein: CASSLAAGENTGELFF. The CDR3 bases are TGTGCCAGCAGCTTAGCCGCGGGGGAGAACACCGGGGAGCTGTTTTTT. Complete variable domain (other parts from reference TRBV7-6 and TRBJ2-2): GAGVSQSPRYKVTKRGQDVALRCDPISGHVSLYWYRQALGQGPEFLTYFNYEAQQDKSGLPNDRFSAERPEGSISTLTIQRTEQRDSAMYRCASSLAAGENTGELFFGEGSRLTVL.